The subject of this entry is one T cell receptor beta chain. Its specificity is unknown. The repertoire was sequenced with immunoSEQ multiplex PCR; TCRdb's copy has only in-frame clones and lacks some. The sample holds 80,000 to 95,000 clones; 85% to 90% are singletons and the top ten take about 2.7%. These data come from a study of T cell responses to AZD1222 COVID-19 vaccine. General study findings and limits: The breadth and depth of Spike-specific TCRs increased once two AZD1222 doses had been given. Spike regions recognized by vaccine-associated CD4 TCRs spanned the protein, led by 160-218 and 743-854. It was only after the peak T cell response that any repertoires were sampled.

The sample here was peripheral blood, taken on day 0 of MenACWY control vaccination. The sequence came from an adult in good health.

CDR3 amino acids: CASSVAYNEQFF. The CDR3 nucleotides are TGTGCCAGCAGCGTAGCGTACAATGAGCAGTTCTTC. The J gene is TRBJ2-1, the V gene TRBV9, with D unresolved. V was trimmed by 0 bases and J by 4 bases, leaving 2 bases between them. CDR3 length: 12 amino acids. Germline V gene lookup returns CDR1 SGDLS and CDR2 YYNGEE.